This T cell receptor (beta chain) appears in the sequencing data of a study of blood T cell repertoires in COVID-19. Profiling relied on immunoSEQ multiplex PCR, and the TCRdb table lists in-frame clones only, not all of them. This table holds roughly 250,000 clones, 65% to 90% found once. Sequencing was performed on peripheral blood. The sequence was obtained from a woman of 80 years or more with active or convalescent COVID-19.

This CDR3 is CSASLTWGPEAFF. The CDR3, as DNA: TGCAGTGCTAGTCTCACGTGGGGCCCTGAAGCTTTCTTT. The J gene is TRBJ1-1, the V gene TRBV20-1; D is possibly TRBD1 (5 bases). The ends were cut back, 3 bases at V and 6 bases at J, with 14 bases in the middle. The CDR3 consists of 13 residues. CDR1 and CDR2 (germline): DFQATT, SNEGSKA (reference sequence).